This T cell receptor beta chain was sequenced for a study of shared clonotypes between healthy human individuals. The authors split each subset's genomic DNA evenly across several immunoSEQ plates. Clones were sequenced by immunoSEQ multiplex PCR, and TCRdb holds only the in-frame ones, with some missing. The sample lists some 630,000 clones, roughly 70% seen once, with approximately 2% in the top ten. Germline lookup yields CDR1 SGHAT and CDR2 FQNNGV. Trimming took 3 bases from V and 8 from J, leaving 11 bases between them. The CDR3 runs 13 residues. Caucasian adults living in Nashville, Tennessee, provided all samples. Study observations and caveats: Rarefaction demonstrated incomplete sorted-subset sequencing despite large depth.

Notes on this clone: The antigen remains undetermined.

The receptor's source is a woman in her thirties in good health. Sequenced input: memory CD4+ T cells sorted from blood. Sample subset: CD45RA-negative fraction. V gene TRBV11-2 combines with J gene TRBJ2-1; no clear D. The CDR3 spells CASSFYRVHEQFF. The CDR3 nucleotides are TGTGCCAGCAGCTTTTACCGGGTCCATGAGCAGTTCTTC.